This T cell receptor (beta chain) derives from a study of cytomegalovirus exposure and HLA in healthy donors. Points from the study as a whole: Among TCR beta chains, those listed as cytomegalovirus-associated numbered around 160. Earlier analysis yielded a pattern in which most TCR beta V segments were productive about 87% or about 30% of the time. Some V segments could not be told apart, so they were left out, TRBV6-2 and TRBV6-3 among them.

This PCR relied on a set of 60 Vbeta primers and 13 Jbeta primers. Sequenced by immunoSEQ multiplex PCR; TCRdb stores in-frame clones only, minus some. The sample yields some 140,000 clones, about 10% seen once. J was trimmed by 5 bases and V by 3 bases; bases with no gene match: 8. The CDR3 contains 15 residues. Germline V gene sequence: CDR1 SGHRS, CDR2 YFSETQ. Remarks on this clone: Its antigen is unidentified.

This sequence originates from a woman aged 40 to 50 in good health and CMV-seropositive. The genes are TRBV5-1 and TRBJ2-3; 8 positions match TRBD2. The material sequenced was PBMCs. CDR3 in amino acids: CASSWGSGTEDTQYF. CDR3 bases: TGCGCCAGCAGCTGGGGTAGCGGGACGGAAGATACGCAGTATTTT.